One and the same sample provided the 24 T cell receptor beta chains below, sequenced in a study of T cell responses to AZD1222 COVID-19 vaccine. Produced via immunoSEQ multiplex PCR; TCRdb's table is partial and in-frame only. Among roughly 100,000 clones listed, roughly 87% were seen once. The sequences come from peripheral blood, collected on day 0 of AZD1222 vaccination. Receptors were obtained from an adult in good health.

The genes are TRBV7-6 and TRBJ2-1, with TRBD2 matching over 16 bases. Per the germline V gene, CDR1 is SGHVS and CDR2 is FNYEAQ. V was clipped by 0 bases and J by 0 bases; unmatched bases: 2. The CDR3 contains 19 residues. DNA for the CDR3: TGTGCCAGCAGCTTAGCCGGGACTAGCGGGGGGGACTCCTACAATGAGCAGTTCTTC. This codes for CASSLAGTSGGDSYNEQFF.

CDR3 sequence: CASSSMGGTGITEAFF. The DNA of the CDR3 is TGTGCCAGCTCATCTATGGGGGGGACAGGGATCACTGAAGCTTTCTTT. The chain has TRBV18 and TRBJ1-1; TRBD1 agrees at 9 bases. The CDR3 contains 16 residues. The germline V gene has CDR1 KGHSH and CDR2 LQKENI. The V and J ends lost 5 bases and 4 bases, in that order; junction bases with no gene match: 11.

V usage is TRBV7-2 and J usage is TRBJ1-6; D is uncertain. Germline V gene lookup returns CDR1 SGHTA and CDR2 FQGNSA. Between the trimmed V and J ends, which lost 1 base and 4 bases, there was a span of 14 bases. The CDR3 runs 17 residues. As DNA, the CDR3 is TGTGCCAGCAGCTTAGGCCGGGGTCGCCGGTATAATTCACCCCTCCACTTT. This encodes CASSLGRGRRYNSPLHF.

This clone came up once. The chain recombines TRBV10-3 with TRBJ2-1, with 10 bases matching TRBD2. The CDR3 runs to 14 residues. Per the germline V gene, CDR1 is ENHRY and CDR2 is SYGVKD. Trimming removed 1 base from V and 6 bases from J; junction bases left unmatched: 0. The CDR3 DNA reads TGTGCCATCAGTGAGTTAGCGGGGGGCAATGAGCAGTTCTTC. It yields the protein CAISELAGGNEQFF.

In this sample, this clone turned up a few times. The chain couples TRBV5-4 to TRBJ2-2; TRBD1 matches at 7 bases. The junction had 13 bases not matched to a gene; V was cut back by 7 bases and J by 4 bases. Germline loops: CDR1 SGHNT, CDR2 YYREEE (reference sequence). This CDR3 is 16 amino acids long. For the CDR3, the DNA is TGTGCCAGCGGAAAAACAGGGGTTGGGTTCACCGGGGAGCTGTTTTTT. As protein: CASGKTGVGFTGELFF.

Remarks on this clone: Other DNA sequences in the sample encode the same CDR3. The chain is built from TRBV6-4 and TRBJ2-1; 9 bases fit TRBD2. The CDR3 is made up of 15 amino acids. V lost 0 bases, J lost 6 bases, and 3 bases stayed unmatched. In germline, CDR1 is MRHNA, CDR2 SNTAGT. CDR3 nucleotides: TGTGCCAGCAGTGACTCGAGCGGGGGGTTCAATGAGCAGTTCTTC. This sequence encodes CASSDSSGGFNEQFF.

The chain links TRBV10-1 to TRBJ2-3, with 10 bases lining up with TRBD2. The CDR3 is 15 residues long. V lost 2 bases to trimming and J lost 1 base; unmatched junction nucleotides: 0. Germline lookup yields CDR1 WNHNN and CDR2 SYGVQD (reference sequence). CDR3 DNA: TGCGCCAGCAGTGAGACTAGCGGGGGCACAGATACGCAGTATTTT. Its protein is CASSETSGGTDTQYF.

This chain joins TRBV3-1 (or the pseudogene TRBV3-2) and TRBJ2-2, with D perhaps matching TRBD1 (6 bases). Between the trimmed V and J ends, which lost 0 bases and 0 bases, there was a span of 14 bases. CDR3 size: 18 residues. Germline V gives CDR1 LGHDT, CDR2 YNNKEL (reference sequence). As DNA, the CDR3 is TGTGCCAGCAGCCAAGATAGGGGACATGCTACGAACACCGGGGAGCTGTTTTTT. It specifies CASSQDRGHATNTGELFF.

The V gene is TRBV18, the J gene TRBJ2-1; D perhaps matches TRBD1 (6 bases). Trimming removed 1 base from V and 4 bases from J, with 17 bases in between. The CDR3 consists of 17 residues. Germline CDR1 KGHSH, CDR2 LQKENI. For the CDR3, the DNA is TGTGCCAGCTCACCACTTACCTCAGGGGTACCTTACAATGAGCAGTTCTTC. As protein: CASSPLTSGVPYNEQFF. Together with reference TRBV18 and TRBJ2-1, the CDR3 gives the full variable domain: NAGVMQNPRHLVRRRGQEARLRCSPMKGHSHVYWYRQLPEEGLKFMVYLQKENIIDESGMPKERFSAEFPKEGPSILRIQQVVRGDSAAYFCASSPLTSGVPYNEQFFGPGTRLTVL.

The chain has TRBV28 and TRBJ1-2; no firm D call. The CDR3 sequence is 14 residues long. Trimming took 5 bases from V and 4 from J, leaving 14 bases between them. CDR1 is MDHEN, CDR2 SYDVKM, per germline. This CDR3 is CASSNDRGAYGYTF. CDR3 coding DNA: TGTGCCAGCAGTAATGATCGGGGTGCCTATGGCTACACCTTC.

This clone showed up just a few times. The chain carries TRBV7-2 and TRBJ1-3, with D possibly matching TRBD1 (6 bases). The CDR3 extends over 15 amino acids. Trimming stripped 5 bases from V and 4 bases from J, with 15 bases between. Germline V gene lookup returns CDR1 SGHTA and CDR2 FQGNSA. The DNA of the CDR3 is TGTGCCAGCAGCCCCGGCGGGCAGGGGGGAAACACCATATATTTT. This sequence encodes CASSPGGQGGNTIYF.

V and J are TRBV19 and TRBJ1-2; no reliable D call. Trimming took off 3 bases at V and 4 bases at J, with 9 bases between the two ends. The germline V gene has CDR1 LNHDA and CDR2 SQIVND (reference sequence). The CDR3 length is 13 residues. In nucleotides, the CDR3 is TGTGCCAGTAGTATCGGTCTAAGCTATGGCTACACCTTC. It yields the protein CASSIGLSYGYTF.

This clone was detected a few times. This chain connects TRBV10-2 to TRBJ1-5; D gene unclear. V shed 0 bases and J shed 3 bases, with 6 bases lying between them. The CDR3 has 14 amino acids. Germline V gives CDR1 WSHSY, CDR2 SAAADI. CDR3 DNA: TGCGCCAGCAGTGAGTCGACATACAATCAGCCCCAGCATTTT. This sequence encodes CASSESTYNQPQHF.

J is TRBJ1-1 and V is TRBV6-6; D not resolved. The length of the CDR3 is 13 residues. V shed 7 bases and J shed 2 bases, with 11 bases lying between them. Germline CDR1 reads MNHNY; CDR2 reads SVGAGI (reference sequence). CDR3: CASNPSHNTEAFF. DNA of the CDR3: TGTGCCAGCAATCCTTCCCACAACACTGAAGCTTTCTTT.

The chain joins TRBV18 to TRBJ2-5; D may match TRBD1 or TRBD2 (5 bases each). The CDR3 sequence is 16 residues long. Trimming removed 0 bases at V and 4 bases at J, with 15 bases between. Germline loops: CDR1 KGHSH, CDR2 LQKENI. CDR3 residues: CASSPPPVGAPETQYF. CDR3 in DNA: TGTGCCAGCTCACCACCGCCGGTCGGGGCGCCAGAGACCCAGTACTTC.

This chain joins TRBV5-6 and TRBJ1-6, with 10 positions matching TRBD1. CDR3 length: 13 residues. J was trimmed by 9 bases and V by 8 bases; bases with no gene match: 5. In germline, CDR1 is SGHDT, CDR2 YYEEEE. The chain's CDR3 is CASTRDRGSPLHF. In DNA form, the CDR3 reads TGTGCCAGTACGCGGGACAGGGGTTCACCCCTCCACTTT.

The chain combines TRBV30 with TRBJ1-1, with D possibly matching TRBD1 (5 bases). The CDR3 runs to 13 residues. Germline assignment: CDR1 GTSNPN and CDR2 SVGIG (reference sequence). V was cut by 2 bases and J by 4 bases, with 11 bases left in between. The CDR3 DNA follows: TGTGCCTGGAGTCGAGGGGAAGGCACTGAAGCTTTCTTT. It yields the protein CAWSRGEGTEAFF.

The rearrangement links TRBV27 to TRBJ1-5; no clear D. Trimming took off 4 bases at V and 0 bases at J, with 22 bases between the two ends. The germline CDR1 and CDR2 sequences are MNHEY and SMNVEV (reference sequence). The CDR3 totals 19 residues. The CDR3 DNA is TGTGCCAGCAGTTCGTTGTTCGGGCAAACCGTCTATAGCAATCAGCCCCAGCATTTT. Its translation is CASSSLFGQTVYSNQPQHF.

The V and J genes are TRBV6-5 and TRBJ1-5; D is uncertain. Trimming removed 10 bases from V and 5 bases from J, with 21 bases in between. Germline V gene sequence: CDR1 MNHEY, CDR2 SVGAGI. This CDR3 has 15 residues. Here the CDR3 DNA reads TGTGCCACCGGGAAGTTGCCAACCCATTATCAGCCCCAGCATTTT. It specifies CATGKLPTHYQPQHF.

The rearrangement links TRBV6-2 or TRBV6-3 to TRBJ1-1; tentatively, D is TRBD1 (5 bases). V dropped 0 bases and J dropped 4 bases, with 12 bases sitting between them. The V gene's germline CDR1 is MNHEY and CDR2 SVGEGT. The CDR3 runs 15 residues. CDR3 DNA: TGTGCCAGCAGTTACTCGATGGTGGGGGGCACTGAAGCTTTCTTT. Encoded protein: CASSYSMVGGTEAFF.

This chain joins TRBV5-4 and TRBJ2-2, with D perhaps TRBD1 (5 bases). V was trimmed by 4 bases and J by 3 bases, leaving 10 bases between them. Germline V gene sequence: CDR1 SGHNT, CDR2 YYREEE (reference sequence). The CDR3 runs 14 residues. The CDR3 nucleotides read TGTGCCAGCAGCGTTACAGGAGACACCGGGGAGCTGTTTTTT. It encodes CASSVTGDTGELFF.

The CDR3 coding sequence is TGTGCTAGTGGCCGAGAGGAGGCAGATACGCAGTATTTT. It encodes CASGREEADTQYF. The chain recombines TRBV12-5 with TRBJ2-3; the D gene is possibly TRBD2 (5 bases). Trimming left V 6 bases short and J 4 bases short, with 11 bases between. Germline CDR1 LGHNT, CDR2 FRNRAP. The CDR3 runs 13 residues.

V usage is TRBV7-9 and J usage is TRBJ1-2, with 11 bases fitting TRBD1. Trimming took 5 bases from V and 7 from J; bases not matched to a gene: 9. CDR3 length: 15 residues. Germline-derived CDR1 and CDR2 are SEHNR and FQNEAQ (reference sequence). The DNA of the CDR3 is TGTGCCAGCAGCCCCGAGGACAGGGGGCTGCTTGGCTACACCTTC. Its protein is CASSPEDRGLLGYTF.

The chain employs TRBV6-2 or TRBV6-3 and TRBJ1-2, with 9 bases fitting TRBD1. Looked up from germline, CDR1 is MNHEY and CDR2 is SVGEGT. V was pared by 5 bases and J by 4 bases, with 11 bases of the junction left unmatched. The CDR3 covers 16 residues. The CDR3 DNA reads TGTGCCAGCAGTGCCGCAACGGGACAGGGAGTCTATGGCTACACCTTC. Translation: CASSAATGQGVYGYTF.